Below are 13 T cell receptor beta chains sequenced from a single sample in a study of response to subunit inactivated influenza vaccine. In TCRdb, the RT-PCR reads were re-called with MiXCR into one record per CDR3 protein. This table holds roughly 700,000 distinct CDR3 sequences, more than 15% found once. The material was PBMCs from blood, obtained roughly 13 days after vaccination. The receptors here all came from a man aged 45 to 65 who received an inactivated influenza vaccine.

V usage is TRBV20-1 and J usage is TRBJ2-5, with D unresolved. Trimming removed 6 bases at V and 5 bases at J, with 13 bases between. The CDR3 runs 12 residues. Looked up from germline, CDR1 is DFQATT and CDR2 is SNEGSKA (reference sequence). This CDR3 reads CSASLGLETQYF. In DNA form, the CDR3 reads TGCAGTGCCTCGTTAGGGCTGGAGACCCAGTACTTC.

The chain joins TRBV5-1 to TRBJ1-2; a possible D gene is TRBD1 (5 bases). Germline CDR1 is SGHRS and CDR2 is YFSETQ. The CDR3 extends over 13 amino acids. V gave up 2 bases and J gave up 5 bases, with 10 bases separating them. The chain's CDR3 is CASSLSGEYGYTF. The CDR3 bases are TGCGCCAGCAGCTTATCGGGGGAGTATGGCTACACCTTC.

In its sample, this clonotype was seen many times. The CDR3 region has the DNA TGCAGCGTTGATGAAGGGGCCGAGCAGTACTTC. It specifies CSVDEGAEQYF. This chain uses TRBV29-1 with TRBJ2-7; possibly TRBD1 for D (5 bases). The germline V gene encodes CDR1 SQVTM and CDR2 ANQGSEA. The CDR3 contains 11 residues. V was pared by 3 bases and J by 6 bases, with 9 bases between.

This sequence joins TRBV4-2 and TRBJ2-5; TRBD2 matches 11 bases. V was clipped by 0 bases and J by 4 bases; unmatched bases: 7. Germline V gene lookup returns CDR1 LGHNA and CDR2 YNFKEQ. The CDR3 contains 17 residues. The CDR3 coding sequence is TGTGCCAGCAGCCAAGATAGGCAAACTAGCGGGAGAGAGACCCAGTACTTC. It translates to CASSQDRQTSGRETQYF.

The V gene is TRBV7-9, the J gene TRBJ2-1; no clear D. V gave up 5 bases and J gave up 4 bases, with 18 bases separating them. The length of the CDR3 is 16 residues. Per the germline V gene, CDR1 is SEHNR and CDR2 is FQNEAQ (reference sequence). CDR3 sequence (DNA): TGTGCCAGCAGCCGAAGGCCAGGCTTGGGTTACAATGAGCAGTTCTTC. Protein sequence: CASSRRPGLGYNEQFF.

This clonotype has at least ten counts. The chain combines TRBV29-1 with TRBJ2-7; D is uncertain. The V and J ends lost 3 bases and 7 bases respectively, with 10 bases between them. Germline values: CDR1 SQVTM, CDR2 ANQGSEA. CDR3 size: 11 residues. CDR3 in DNA: TGCAGCGTTGAGGATTCCGGGGAGCAGTACTTC. Translated: CSVEDSGEQYF.

This clonotype appeared a few times. The rearrangement joins TRBV20-1 to TRBJ2-5; 11 nucleotides line up with TRBD2. The J segment lost 2 bases and the V segment lost 2 bases, leaving 4 bases of the junction unmatched. The CDR3 contains 15 residues. In germline, CDR1 is DFQATT, CDR2 SNEGSKA (reference sequence). The CDR3 nucleotides read TGCAGTGCTAGACCTAGCGGGAGGAGGCAAGAGACCCAGTACTTC. Protein product: CSARPSGRRQETQYF.

This clonotype has just a few counts. The chain carries TRBV9 and TRBJ1-6; 8 nucleotides match TRBD1. The CDR3 covers 16 residues. After removal of 4 bases from V and 10 bases from J, the junction contained 13 bases not matched to a gene. Looked up from germline, CDR1 is SGDLS and CDR2 is YYNGEE. CDR3: CASSPYSDREGSPLHF. The CDR3 DNA reads as TGTGCCAGCAGCCCCTACTCGGACAGGGAGGGCTCACCCCTCCACTTT. The variable domain in full, with the rest retrieved from reference TRBV9 and TRBJ1-6, is DSGVTQTPKHLITATGQRVTLRCSPRSGDLSVYWYQQSLDQGLQFLIQYYNGEERAKGNILERFSAQQFPDLHSELNLSSLELGDSALYFCASSPYSDREGSPLHFGNGTRLTVT.

This clonotype was seen ten or more times. The rearrangement links TRBV10-3 to TRBJ2-7, with TRBD2 matching over 10 bases. V dropped 10 bases and J dropped 2; count of bases not matched to a gene: 11. The V gene's germline CDR1 is ENHRY and CDR2 SYGVKD. The CDR3 runs 15 residues. The CDR3 reads CATGKGLAEAYEQYF. CDR3 nucleotides: TGTGCCACCGGGAAAGGACTAGCGGAGGCCTACGAGCAGTACTTC.

The chain is built from TRBV28 and TRBJ1-5, with a possible D match to TRBD1 (6 bases). Germline V gene lookup returns CDR1 MDHEN and CDR2 SYDVKM. V lost 10 bases to trimming and J lost 4 bases, with 20 bases between them. The length of the CDR3 is 15 residues. CDR3: CATSGGGAGNQPQHF. The CDR3 DNA follows: TGTGCCACCTCGGGTGGGGGGGCAGGTAATCAGCCCCAGCATTTT.

J is TRBJ2-3 and V is TRBV15; TRBD1 or TRBD2 may be the D gene (5 bases each). The CDR3 is made up of 16 amino acids. CDR1 and CDR2 from the germline V gene are LNHNV and YYDKDF (reference sequence). The V and J ends lost 3 bases and 6 bases respectively, with 19 bases between them. The CDR3 reads CATSRGLGDPPDTQYF. CDR3 coding DNA: TGTGCCACCAGCAGGGGGTTGGGGGACCCTCCTGATACGCAGTATTTT.

In its sample, this clonotype was seen many times. The chain employs TRBV5-1 and TRBJ2-1; 7 bases align to TRBD1. Germline-derived CDR1 and CDR2 are SGHRS and YFSETQ. J lost 7 bases, V lost 4 bases, and 5 bases had no gene match. This CDR3 has 13 residues. As DNA, the CDR3 is TGCGCCAGCAGCCTGGACAGGCCAAATGAGCAGTTCTTC. Its translation is CASSLDRPNEQFF.

The chain couples TRBV29-1 to TRBJ1-2; D is ambiguous. The CDR3 is 14 amino acids. Germline CDR1 SQVTM, CDR2 ANQGSEA. The V gene lost 1 base and the J gene lost 0 bases, with 9 bases spanning the gap. DNA of the CDR3: TGCAGCGTTGAAGTGGGGTCGACTAACTATGGCTACACCTTC. It yields the protein CSVEVGSTNYGYTF.